Listed below are T cell receptor beta chains from one sample, sequenced in a study of OX40 agonist ivuxolimab in advanced cancers. TCRdb's table, derived via immunoSEQ multiplex PCR, lists solely in-frame clones and lacks some. The sample carries tens of thousands of clones, about 81% recorded once. The material sequenced was CD4+ or CD8+ T cells sorted from blood, taken in a trial of the OX40 agonist ivuxolimab. These receptor sequences come from an adult with an advanced solid tumor such as melanoma, head and neck, liver or kidney cancer. The CDR3 runs from the conserved cysteine through the conserved F or W. D genes are given only for firm matches. Only part of the rows carry a size: once, few, many, or a class if the clone is expanded.

TGTGCCAGCAGTTCCTCCGGGGGGAACACCGGGGAGCTGTTTTTT | CASSSSGGNTGELFF | . | . | TRBJ2-2 | TRBV6-6
TGTGCCAGCAACTCGGGACTAGCGGCGTACACCGGGGAGCTGTTTTTT | CASNSGLAAYTGELFF | . | TRBD2 | TRBJ2-2 | TRBV7-2
TGTGCCATTGCTCCGGGACAGGTGGCCACTGAAGCTTTCTTT | CAIAPGQVATEAFF | few | TRBD1 | TRBJ1-1 | TRBV10-3
TGTGCCAGCAGCAAAACAGGGAATGAGCAGTTCTTC | CASSKTGNEQFF | . | . | TRBJ2-1 | TRBV9
TGCGCCAGCAGCCAAGATAACACCTTCGAAGAGACCCAGTACTTC | CASSQDNTFEETQYF | . | . | TRBJ2-5 | TRBV4-1
TGTGCCAGTAGTATAGGGAGCGGGGCCCGGGGCAGAGGGGAGCTGTTTTTT | CASSIGSGARGRGELFF | . | TRBD2 | TRBJ2-2 | TRBV19
TGTGCCAGCAGTTTGTCAGGGGGCGACAGTCAGCCCCAGCATTTT | CASSLSGGDSQPQHF | . | TRBD1 | TRBJ1-5 | TRBV28
TGTGCCAGCAGTCCTTACTCCGGACTAGCGGGCAATGAGCAGTTCTTC | CASSPYSGLAGNEQFF | . | TRBD2 | TRBJ2-1 | TRBV6-6
TGTGCCACCAGCAGAAATTCCCGGCCGGTTACTAATGAAAAACTGTTTTTT | CATSRNSRPVTNEKLFF | . | . | TRBJ1-4 | TRBV15
TGTGCCAGCAGCTTGGCTGGACAGGGGTCCTACGAGCAGTACTTC | CASSLAGQGSYEQYF | . | TRBD1 | TRBJ2-7 | TRBV5-4
TGCGCCAGCAGCCAAAATGAGGGCACAGATACGCAGTATTTT | CASSQNEGTDTQYF | . | . | TRBJ2-3 | TRBV4-1
TGTGCCAGCAGCTTTCAGCTAGCGGGAGAGGGCGAGCAGTACTTC | CASSFQLAGEGEQYF | . | TRBD2 | TRBJ2-7 | TRBV7-2
TGTGCCAGCAGCTTTACGGGACAGTATAGCAATCAGCCCCAGCATTTT | CASSFTGQYSNQPQHF | . | TRBD1 | TRBJ1-5 | TRBV7-2
TGTGCCTGGAGTGTACCAAATCAGCCCCAGCATTTT | CAWSVPNQPQHF | . | . | TRBJ1-5 | TRBV30